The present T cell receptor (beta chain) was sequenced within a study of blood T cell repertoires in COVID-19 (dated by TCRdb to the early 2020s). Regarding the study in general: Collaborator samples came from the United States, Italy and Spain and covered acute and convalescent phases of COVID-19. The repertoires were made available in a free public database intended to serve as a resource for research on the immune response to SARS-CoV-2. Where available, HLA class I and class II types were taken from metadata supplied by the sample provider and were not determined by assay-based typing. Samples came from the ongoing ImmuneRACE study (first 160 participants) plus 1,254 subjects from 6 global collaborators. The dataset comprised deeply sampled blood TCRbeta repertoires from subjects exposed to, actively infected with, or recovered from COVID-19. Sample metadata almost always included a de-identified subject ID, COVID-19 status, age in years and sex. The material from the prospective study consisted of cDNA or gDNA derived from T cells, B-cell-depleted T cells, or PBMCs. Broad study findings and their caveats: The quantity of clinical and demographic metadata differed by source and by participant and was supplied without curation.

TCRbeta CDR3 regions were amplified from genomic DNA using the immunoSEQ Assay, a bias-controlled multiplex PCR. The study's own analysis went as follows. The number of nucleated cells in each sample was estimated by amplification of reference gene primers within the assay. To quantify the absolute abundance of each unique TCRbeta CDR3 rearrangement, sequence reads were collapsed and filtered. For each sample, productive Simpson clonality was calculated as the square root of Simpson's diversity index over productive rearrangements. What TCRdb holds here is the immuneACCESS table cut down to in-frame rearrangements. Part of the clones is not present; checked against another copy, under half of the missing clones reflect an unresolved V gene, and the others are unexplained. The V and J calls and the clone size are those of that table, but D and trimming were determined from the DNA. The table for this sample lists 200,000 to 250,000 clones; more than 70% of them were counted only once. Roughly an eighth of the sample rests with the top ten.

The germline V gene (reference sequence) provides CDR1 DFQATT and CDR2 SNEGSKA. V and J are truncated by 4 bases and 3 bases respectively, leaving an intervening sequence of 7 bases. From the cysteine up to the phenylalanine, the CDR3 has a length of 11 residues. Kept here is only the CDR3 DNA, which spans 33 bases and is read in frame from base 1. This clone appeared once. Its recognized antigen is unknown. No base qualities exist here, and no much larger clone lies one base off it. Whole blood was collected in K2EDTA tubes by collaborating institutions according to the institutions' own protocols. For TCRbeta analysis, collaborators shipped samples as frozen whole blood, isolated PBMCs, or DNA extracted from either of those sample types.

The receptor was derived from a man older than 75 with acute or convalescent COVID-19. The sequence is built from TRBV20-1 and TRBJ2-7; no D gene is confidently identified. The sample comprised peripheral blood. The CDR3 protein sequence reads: CSATYSYEQYF. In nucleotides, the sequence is TGCAGTGCTACCTATAGCTACGAGCAGTACTTC.